This T cell receptor beta chain came from a study of cytomegalovirus exposure and HLA in healthy donors. The CDR3 runs to 15 residues. Germline values: CDR1 SEHNR, CDR2 FQNEAQ (reference sequence). The V gene end was trimmed by 5 bases and the J gene end by 4 bases; junction bases not matched to a gene: 8. Only in-frame clones appear in the TCRdb table, and some are missing; sequencing was by immunoSEQ multiplex PCR. The repertoire includes about 140,000 clones, almost 90% of them detected once, and almost 8% sits in the top ten. Concerning this clone: Its target is not known.

Study outcomes and limitations: According to the study, some 160 TCR beta chains were cytomegalovirus-associated. The classifier was said to identify cytomegalovirus status with high specificity and sensitivity.

The sequencing input was PBMCs. The TCR sequence derives from a woman aged 18-35 years in good health and CMV-seropositive. The chain couples TRBV7-9 to TRBJ2-5; 9 nucleotides line up with TRBD1. CDR3 region: CASSGTGGRRETQYF. CDR3 nucleotides: TGTGCCAGCAGCGGTACAGGGGGCCGTAGAGAGACCCAGTACTTC.